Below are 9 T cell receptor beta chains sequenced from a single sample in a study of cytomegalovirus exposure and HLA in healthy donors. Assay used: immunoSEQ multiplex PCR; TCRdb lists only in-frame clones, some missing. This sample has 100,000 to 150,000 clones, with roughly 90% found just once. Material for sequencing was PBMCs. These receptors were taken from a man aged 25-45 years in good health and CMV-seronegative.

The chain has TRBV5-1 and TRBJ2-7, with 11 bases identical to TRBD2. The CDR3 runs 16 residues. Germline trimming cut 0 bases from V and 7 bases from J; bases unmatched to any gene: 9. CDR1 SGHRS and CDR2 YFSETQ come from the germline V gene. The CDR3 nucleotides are TGCGCCAGCAGCTTGGGGGGGACTAGCGGTTCGGAGGAGCAGTACTTC. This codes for CASSLGGTSGSEEQYF.

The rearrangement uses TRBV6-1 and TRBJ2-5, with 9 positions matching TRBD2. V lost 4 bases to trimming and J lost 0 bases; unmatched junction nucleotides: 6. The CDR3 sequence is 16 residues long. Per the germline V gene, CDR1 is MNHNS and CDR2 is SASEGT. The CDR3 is CASSGRLAAHQETQYF. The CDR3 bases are TGTGCCAGCAGTGGGAGACTAGCGGCCCACCAAGAGACCCAGTACTTC.

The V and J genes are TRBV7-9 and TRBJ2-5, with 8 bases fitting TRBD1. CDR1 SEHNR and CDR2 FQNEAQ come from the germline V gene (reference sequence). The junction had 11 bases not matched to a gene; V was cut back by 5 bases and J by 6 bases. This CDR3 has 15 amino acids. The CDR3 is CASSPGRGRVKTQYF. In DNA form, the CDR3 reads TGTGCCAGCAGCCCCGGCAGGGGGCGTGTGAAGACCCAGTACTTC.

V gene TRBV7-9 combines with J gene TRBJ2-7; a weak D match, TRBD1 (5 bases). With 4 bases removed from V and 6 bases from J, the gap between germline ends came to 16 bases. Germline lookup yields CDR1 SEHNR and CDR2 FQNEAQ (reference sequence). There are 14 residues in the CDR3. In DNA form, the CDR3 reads TGTGCCAGCAGCTCCAGTGGGGCATTCCGCGAGCAGTACTTC. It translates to CASSSSGAFREQYF.

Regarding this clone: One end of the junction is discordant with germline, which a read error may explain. The DNA for the CDR3 is TGTACCAGCAGTGAGACAGGGGTCCCCACAGATACGCAGTATTTT. Its protein is CTSSETGVPTDTQYF. The genes are TRBV6-1 and TRBJ2-3; TRBD1 agrees at 8 bases. CDR1 is MNHNS, CDR2 SASEGT, per germline. The CDR3 has 15 residues.

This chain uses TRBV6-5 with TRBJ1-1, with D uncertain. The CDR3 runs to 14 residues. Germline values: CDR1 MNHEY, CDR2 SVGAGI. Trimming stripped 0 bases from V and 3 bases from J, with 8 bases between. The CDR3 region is CASSYSAGYTEAFF. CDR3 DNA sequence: TGTGCCAGCAGTTACTCAGCGGGATACACTGAAGCTTTCTTT.

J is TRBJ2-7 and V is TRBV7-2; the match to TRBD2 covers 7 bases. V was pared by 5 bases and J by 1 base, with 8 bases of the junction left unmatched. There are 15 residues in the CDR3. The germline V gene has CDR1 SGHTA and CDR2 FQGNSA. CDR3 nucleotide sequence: TGTGCCAGCAGCGGGTTGGCTAGCGGTTCCTACGAGCAGTACTTC. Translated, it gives CASSGLASGSYEQYF.

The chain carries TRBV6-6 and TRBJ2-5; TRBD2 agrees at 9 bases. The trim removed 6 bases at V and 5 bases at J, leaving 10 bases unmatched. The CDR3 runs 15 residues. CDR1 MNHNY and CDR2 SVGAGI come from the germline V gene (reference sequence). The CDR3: CASSRLADGGETQYF. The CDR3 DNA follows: TGTGCCAGCAGCCGACTAGCGGACGGAGGCGAGACCCAGTACTTC.

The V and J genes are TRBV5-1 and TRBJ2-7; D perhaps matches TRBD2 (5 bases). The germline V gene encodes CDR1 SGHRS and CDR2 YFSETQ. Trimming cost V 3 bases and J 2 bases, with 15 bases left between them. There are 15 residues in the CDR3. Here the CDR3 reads CASSWTSGITYEQYF. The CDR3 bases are TGCGCCAGCAGCTGGACCTCGGGGATTACCTACGAGCAGTACTTC.